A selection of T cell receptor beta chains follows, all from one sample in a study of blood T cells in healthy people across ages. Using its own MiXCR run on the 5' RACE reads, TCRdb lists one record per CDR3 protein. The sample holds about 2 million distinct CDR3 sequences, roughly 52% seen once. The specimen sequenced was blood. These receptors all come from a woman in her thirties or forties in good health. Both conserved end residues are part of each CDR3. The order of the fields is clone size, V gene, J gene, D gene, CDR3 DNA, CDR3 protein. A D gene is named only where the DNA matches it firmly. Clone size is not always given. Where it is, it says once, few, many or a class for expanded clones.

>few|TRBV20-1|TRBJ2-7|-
TGCAGTGCTAGAGCCCGGGACACCCTCTACGAGCAGTACTTC
CSARARDTLYEQYF
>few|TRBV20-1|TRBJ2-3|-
TGCAGTGCTAGAGATTCTGGAGGAGGAGGTATCTCGCAGTATTTT
CSARDSGGGGISQYF
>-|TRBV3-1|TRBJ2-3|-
TGTGCCAGCAGCCAAGCCCAGGGGCATACGCAGTATTTT
CASSQAQGHTQYF
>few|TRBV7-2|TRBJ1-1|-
TGTGCCAGCAGCTTCGGTAAGCCTGAAGCTTTCTTT
CASSFGKPEAFF
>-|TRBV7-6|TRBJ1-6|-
TGTGCCAGCAGCTTAGCGCCGATAGGAATCTCCTATAATTCACCCCTCCACTTT
CASSLAPIGISYNSPLHF
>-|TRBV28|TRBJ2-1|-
TGTGCCAGCAGGCTACCGGGGGGCCCAGAGACCCAGTTCTTC
CASRLPGGPETQFF
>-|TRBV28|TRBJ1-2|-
TGTGCCAGCAGCCTCAACCCAGATTATGGCTACACCTTC
CASSLNPDYGYTF
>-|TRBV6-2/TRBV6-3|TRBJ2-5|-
TGTGCCAGCAGTAGGCGATTCCAAGAGACCCAGTACTTC
CASSRRFQETQYF
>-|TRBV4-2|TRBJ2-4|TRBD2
TGTGCCAGCAGCTTGAGACTAGCGGGGGGGCCGACCAAAAACATTCAGTACTTC
CASSLRLAGGPTKNIQYF
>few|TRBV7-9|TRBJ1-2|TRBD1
TGTGCCAGCAGCCTCTACATATCCCCGGGACAGGGGAACTATGGCTACACCTTC
CASSLYISPGQGNYGYTF
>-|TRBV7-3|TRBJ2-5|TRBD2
TGTGCCAGCAGCTTAGAGCGGCGGGGGGGCCAAGAGACCCAGTACTTC
CASSLERRGGQETQYF
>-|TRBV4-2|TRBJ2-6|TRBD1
TGTGCCAGCAGCCACGTCTCGGCCGGGACAGGTTACTCTGGGGCCAACGTCCTGACTTTC
CASSHVSAGTGYSGANVLTF
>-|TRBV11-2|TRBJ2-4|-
TGTGCCAGCAGCCCCCCGACAAGGACAGCCAAAAACATTCAGTACTTC
CASSPPTRTAKNIQYF
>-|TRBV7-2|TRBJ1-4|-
TGTGCCAGCAGCTTAGTAGGCCTACCGGAAAAACTGTTTTTT
CASSLVGLPEKLFF
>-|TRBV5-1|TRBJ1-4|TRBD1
TGCGCCAGTACTAAAAGAGGACAGGGACGTAATGAAAAACTGTTTTTT
CASTKRGQGRNEKLFF
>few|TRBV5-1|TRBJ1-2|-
TGTGCCAGCAGCTTGGAGCCAGCTAACTATGGCTACACCTTC
CASSLEPANYGYTF
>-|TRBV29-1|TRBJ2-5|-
TGCAGCGTTGCCCTGGTGGGGGGGCCACAGTACTTC
CSVALVGGPQYF
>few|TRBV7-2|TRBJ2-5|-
TGTGCCAGCAGCTTAGGGCGGACTGGGGAGACCCAGTACTTC
CASSLGRTGETQYF
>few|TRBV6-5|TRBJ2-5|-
TGTGCCAGCAGTTACTCGGAGTTGTTAGAGACCCAGTACTTC
CASSYSELLETQYF
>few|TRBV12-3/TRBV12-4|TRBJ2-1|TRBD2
TGTGCCAGCAGCTCTAGCGGGGGACACAATGAGCAGTTCTTC
CASSSSGGHNEQFF
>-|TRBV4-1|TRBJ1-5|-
TGCGCCAGCAGCCAGTTTTCAGGGGTAGGTCAGCCCCAGCATTTT
CASSQFSGVGQPQHF
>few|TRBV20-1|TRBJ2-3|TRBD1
TGCAGTGCTAGTCTGTTCGTTCGGACAGGGTTCGCAGATACGCAGTATTTT
CSASLFVRTGFADTQYF
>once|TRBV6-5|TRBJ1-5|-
TGTGCCAGCGGAATCAGGGCTCGTAGCAATCAGCCCCAGCATTTT
CASGIRARSNQPQHF
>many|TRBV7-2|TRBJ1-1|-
TGTGCCAGCAGCTTGGCAGGGCGGAACACTGAAGCTTTCTTT
CASSLAGRNTEAFF
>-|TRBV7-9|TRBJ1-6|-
TGTGCCAGCAGCACAGACGCCCCCTATAATTCACCCCTCCACTTT
CASSTDAPYNSPLHF
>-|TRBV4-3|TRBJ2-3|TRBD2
TGCGCCAGCAGCCAAGACTATCGGGGGGGCACAGATACGCAGTATTTT
CASSQDYRGGTDTQYF
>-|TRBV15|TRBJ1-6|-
TGTGCCACCAGCAGAGAGGCGGGGGCACCAAATTCACCCCTCCACTTT
CATSREAGAPNSPLHF
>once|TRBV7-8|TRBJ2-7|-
TGTGCCAGCAGCATTGGGGCATCGGCGGGCGAGCAGTACTTC
CASSIGASAGEQYF
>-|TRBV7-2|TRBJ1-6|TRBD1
TGTGCCAGCAGCTTAGCGTGGGGGACAGCTAATTCACCCCTCCACTTT
CASSLAWGTANSPLHF
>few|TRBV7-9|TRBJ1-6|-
TGTGCCAGCAGCTTTAAGAACATATACGGGTATAATTCACCCCTCCACTTT
CASSFKNIYGYNSPLHF
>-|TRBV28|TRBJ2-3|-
TGTGCCAGCAGTTCGTATGGGGGGGCGCGGACAGATACGCAGTATTTT
CASSSYGGARTDTQYF
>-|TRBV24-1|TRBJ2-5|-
TGTGCCACCAGTGACACAGGGAGGGGAGAGACCCAGTACTTC
CATSDTGRGETQYF
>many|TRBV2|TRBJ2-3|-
TGTGCCAGCAGGGACACAGATACGCAGTATTTT
CASRDTDTQYF
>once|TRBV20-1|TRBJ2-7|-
TGCAGTGCTAGAGACGGACGGGCAATCTCCTACGAGCAGTACTTC
CSARDGRAISYEQYF
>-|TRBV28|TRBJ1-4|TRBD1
TGTGCCAGCAGTTTAGGGGGACAGGGGGTCGATGAAAAACTGTTTTTT
CASSLGGQGVDEKLFF
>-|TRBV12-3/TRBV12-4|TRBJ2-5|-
TGTGCCAGCAGCCCGGACCATCTTAAAGAGACCCAGTACTTC
CASSPDHLKETQYF
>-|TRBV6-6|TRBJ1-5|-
TGTGCCAGCCGGGACACCCATAGCAATCAGCCCCAGCATTTT
CASRDTHSNQPQHF
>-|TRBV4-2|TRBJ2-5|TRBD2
TGTGCCAGCTATGGCGGGGGGGTGGAGACCCAGTACTTC
CASYGGGVETQYF
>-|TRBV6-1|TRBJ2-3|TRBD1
TGTGCCAGCAGTATTTTCCAACAGGGGGAGACAGATACGCAGTATTTT
CASSIFQQGETDTQYF
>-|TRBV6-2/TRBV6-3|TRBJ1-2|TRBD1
TGTGCCAGCAGACTAGCCGGGACAGGCTATGGCTACACCTTC
CASRLAGTGYGYTF